Listed here is a single T cell receptor beta chain. Its antigen is not known. Per germline, CDR1 MNHNS and CDR2 SASEGT. The CDR3 spans 17 residues. Trimming cost V 3 bases and J 0 bases, with 16 bases left between them. Unique molecular identifiers were incorporated when the TCRbeta library was constructed. TCRdb re-called the PCR reads through MiXCR, storing one row per CDR3 protein. The repertoire holds about 580,000 distinct CDR3 sequences, with 23% as singletons. The data derive from a study of T-cell reconstitution after alpha-beta-depleted transplantation in children. Findings and limits, study-wide: Surviving recipient T cells and intrathymic progenitors accounted for some patients' high TCRbeta diversity at day 60. Most T-cell counts and diversity one year after the transplant came from T cells that were newly produced. Reports say that about two months after transplant, the alpha-beta T cells came out of several hundred graft clones that had expanded.

Sequenced material: PBMCs, mostly from graft donor cells, taken 360 days after TCRalphabeta/CD19-depleted stem cell transplant. The TCR sequence derives from a boy younger than two who had a stem cell transplant for acute myeloid leukemia, so the T cells may come from the graft donor. The gene calls are TRBV6-1 and TRBJ2-3; no firm D call. The CDR3 region is CASSEDPWLSSTDTQYF. The CDR3 DNA reads as TGTGCCAGCAGTGAGGACCCGTGGCTAAGTAGCACAGATACGCAGTATTTT.